Listed below are T cell receptor beta chains from one sample, sequenced in a study of post-analysis software for immune sequencing data. TCRdb re-called the PCR reads through MiXCR, storing one row per CDR3 protein. The data contain about 560,000 distinct CDR3 sequences, roughly 45% of them singletons. Sequencing was performed on blood. The receptors shown here come from a girl aged 5-17 years with multiple sclerosis. Both conserved end residues are part of each CDR3.

v_gene: TRBV5-1; j_gene: TRBJ1-2; len: 15; CDR3aa: CAGSLEGQASYGYTF
v_gene: TRBV20-1; j_gene: TRBJ2-1; len: 14; CDR3aa: CSATSGQTYNEQFF
v_gene: TRBV20-1; j_gene: TRBJ2-3; len: 16; CDR3aa: CNAIGASGAGTDTQYF
v_gene: TRBV12-3/TRBV12-4; j_gene: TRBJ1-1; len: 16; CDR3aa: CASSPIGQGGGTEAFF
v_gene: TRBV5-6; j_gene: TRBJ2-7; len: 12; CDR3aa: CASSWGAYEQYF
v_gene: TRBV4-2; j_gene: TRBJ1-1; len: 15; CDR3aa: CASSQVSHGNTEAFF
v_gene: TRBV12-3/TRBV12-4; j_gene: TRBJ1-1; len: 13; CDR3aa: CASRRGGVTEAFF
v_gene: TRBV6-1; j_gene: TRBJ2-3; len: 16; CDR3aa: CASSQAGPSSTDTQYF
v_gene: TRBV12-3/TRBV12-4; j_gene: TRBJ1-1; len: 16; CDR3aa: CASTYGYHRRGTEAFF
v_gene: TRBV6-1; j_gene: TRBJ2-7; len: 17; CDR3aa: CASSERRYGAIAHEQYF
v_gene: TRBV10-3; j_gene: TRBJ1-1; len: 15; CDR3aa: CAISESYQGDTEAFF
v_gene: TRBV5-1; j_gene: TRBJ1-2; len: 12; CDR3aa: CASSKSEGGYTF
v_gene: TRBV7-9; j_gene: TRBJ2-1; len: 20; CDR3aa: CASSHLTAGTGKSSYNEQFF
v_gene: TRBV12-3/TRBV12-4; j_gene: TRBJ1-5; len: 14; CDR3aa: CASRGTSPLGPQHF
v_gene: TRBV5-5; j_gene: TRBJ2-5; len: 18; CDR3aa: CASSHRWIGGRVRETQYF